The rows below give T cell receptor beta chains drawn from one sample of a study of shared clonotypes between healthy human individuals. Here immunoSEQ multiplex PCR was the method, and the copy in TCRdb shows in-frame clones only, minus some. The sample includes roughly 1,500,000 clones, 95% to 99% of them seen just once. Sequenced input: naive CD4+ T cells sorted from blood. Receptors were obtained from a man under 40 in good health. Both conserved end residues are trimmed from each CDR3.

v_call: TRBV7-9; cdr3_aa: ASIISGANVLT
v_call: TRBV14; cdr3_aa: ASSQFPVKQETQY
v_call: TRBV21-1; cdr3_aa: ASSARTQGYNEQF
v_call: TRBV29-1; cdr3_aa: SVEVTGAATRELF
v_call: TRBV6-6; cdr3_aa: ASSLTSGGQETQY
v_call: TRBV29-1; cdr3_aa: SVRTTGNTEAF
v_call: TRBV18; cdr3_aa: ASSSDSGSYEQY
v_call: TRBV14; cdr3_aa: ASSTQRGSSYNEQF
v_call: TRBV28; cdr3_aa: ASTWDPAAYEQY
v_call: TRBV2; cdr3_aa: ASSYTGPEEKLF
v_call: TRBV11-2; cdr3_aa: ASSSIQQDRNTEAF
v_call: TRBV28; cdr3_aa: ASSYSGLSPINEQF
v_call: TRBV5-6; cdr3_aa: ASSLDGGYGYT
v_call: TRBV30; cdr3_aa: AWSVLAENTEAF
v_call: TRBV7-9; cdr3_aa: ASSPQGPSSYNEQF
v_call: TRBV9; cdr3_aa: ASSVQVGSGEKLF
v_call: TRBV6-1; cdr3_aa: ASSEGGPWEQY
v_call: TRBV7-3; cdr3_aa: ASSKQGNTGELF
v_call: TRBV28; cdr3_aa: ASSYPRGAQPQH
v_call: TRBV7-8; cdr3_aa: ASSLRAAFTDTQY
v_call: TRBV29-1; cdr3_aa: SVDRELAF
v_call: TRBV20-1; cdr3_aa: SASSGWTQY
v_call: TRBV13; cdr3_aa: ASSLLGSGNSYEQY
v_call: TRBV7-9; cdr3_aa: ASSNIILRDSNEKLF
v_call: TRBV27; cdr3_aa: ASSLFAGPGGYT
v_call: TRBV4-3; cdr3_aa: ASSQGKNEQY
v_call: TRBV18; cdr3_aa: ASSLAPGQGDNYGYT
v_call: TRBV20-1; cdr3_aa: SASREGEQY
v_call: TRBV15; cdr3_aa: ATSRGGQIQETQY
v_call: TRBV28; cdr3_aa: ASSFVDGYT
v_call: TRBV9; cdr3_aa: ASSTGHPNTEAF
v_call: TRBV15; cdr3_aa: ATSGSQNSYEQY